This is a list of T cell receptor beta chains from one sample in a study of OX40 agonist ivuxolimab in advanced cancers. Sequencing was performed with immunoSEQ multiplex PCR; in TCRdb, only in-frame clones are kept and a portion is missing. The data hold tens of thousands of clones, with approximately 85% observed a single time. Sequenced here: CD4+ or CD8+ T cells sorted from blood, sampled in a trial of the OX40 agonist ivuxolimab. Source of these receptors: an adult with an advanced solid tumor such as melanoma, head and neck, liver or kidney cancer. Both conserved end residues are trimmed from each CDR3.

V	J	CDR3
TRBV6-6	TRBJ1-1	ASSYPSGDEAF
TRBV9	TRBJ1-1	ASSGGQGGTEAF
TRBV12-5	-	ASGLGDRVPYEQY
TRBV2	TRBJ1-1	ASNPASPEAF
TRBV6-4	TRBJ2-7	ASSPRQGKYEQY
TRBV5-4	TRBJ2-7	ASSLDGSSYEQY
TRBV6-5	TRBJ2-6	ASSGFGANVLT
TRBV7-6	TRBJ2-7	ASSLAYGEGYEQY
TRBV25-1	TRBJ2-6	ASSESRLSGANVLT
TRBV4-1	TRBJ2-5	ASSHSGRAGETQY
TRBV18	TRBJ2-1	ASSPPGIGEQF
TRBV11-2	TRBJ2-3	ASSPRLNTDTQY
TRBV9	TRBJ1-1	ASSVGWGDTEAF
TRBV5-1	TRBJ2-2	ASRPGGSTGELF
TRBV6-5	TRBJ1-5	TGGPRGSDQPQH
TRBV21-1	TRBJ1-1	ASSLGDSRNTEAF
TRBV14	TRBJ1-1	ASSRNREDRLPAEAF
TRBV12-5	TRBJ1-5	ASGQTGAQPQH
TRBV19	TRBJ2-1	ASSMTPPGAINFEQF
TRBV7-6	TRBJ1-3	ASSLDGTTGNTIY
TRBV7-9	TRBJ2-7	ASSPWGAEYPYEQY
TRBV19	TRBJ2-5	ASSPRGTPPETQY
TRBV7-9	TRBJ2-3	ASSLLPGSDTQY
TRBV5-1	TRBJ1-3	ASRTDSTGNTIY
TRBV27	TRBJ2-7	ASSPLSSPPGYEQY
TRBV7-8	TRBJ2-3	ASSPVLGQGTDTQY
TRBV7-9	TRBJ2-3	ASSPQGGGTDTQY
TRBV5-1	TRBJ2-7	ASSFLQGNEQY
TRBV10-3	TRBJ1-1	AISTGNTEAF
TRBV27	TRBJ1-1	ASSLLGEGTEAF
TRBV2	TRBJ2-1	ASSEEAWGGGLYNEQF
TRBV7-3	TRBJ2-3	ASSLGSTTDTQY
TRBV5-4	TRBJ2-2	ASRNRNTGELF
TRBV11-2	TRBJ2-6	ASSLAGAGANVLT
TRBV27	TRBJ1-2	ASSLSRPGAHGYT
TRBV5-1	TRBJ1-5	ASSLAGDQPQH
TRBV5-8	TRBJ2-2	ASSFTIGAQNIDNTGELF